This entry describes one T cell receptor (beta chain). The target antigen is unknown. The length of the CDR3 is 18 residues. CDR1 is SGHVS, CDR2 FQNEAQ, per germline. V shed 0 bases and J shed 3 bases, with 18 bases lying between them. The source of the sample is a study of T cells in Graves' hyperthyroidism and ophthalmopathy. Findings and caveats of the study: Ophthalmopathy prediction by the model preceded onset by a median approximately 6.1 months. Also found in blood were most expanded thyroid clonotypes above 0.001.

RNA transcripts provided the source from which TCR beta CDR3 regions were amplified. First-round RT-PCR with HTBI primers amplified the TCR CDR3 region. TCRdb re-derived calls from the multiplex PCR reads in MiXCR, one entry per CDR3 protein. The data show roughly 330,000 distinct CDR3 sequences, approximately 15% seen once. Hyperthyroidism, newly diagnosed and lasting under 2 months, affected patients aged 18 to 65. Patients having uncontrolled infection, another autoimmune disease, pregnancy or lactation were not included. The genes are TRBV7-8 and TRBJ1-5; D gene uncertain. This sequence was found in a man aged 30 to 45 with Graves' hyperthyroidism. Sequenced input: blood. The CDR3 protein is CASSLANAGRRANQPQHF. For the CDR3, the DNA is TGTGCCAGCAGCTTAGCGAATGCAGGACGCCGTGCCAATCAGCCCCAGCATTTT.